These 27 T cell receptor beta chains came from one sample sequenced in a study of T cell repertoires in cytomegalovirus infection (dated by TCRdb to between 2018 and 2021). Their antigen targets remain unknown. The sequencing machine was an Illumina HiSeq 1500. TCRdb passed the public sequencing reads through fastp at Q25 and MiXCR, retaining productive beta sequences. Rows are combined by CDR3 protein, so each entry shows the most common genes and DNA. The sample yields about 68,000 distinct CDR3 sequences; under 25% were counted once. The top ten clonotypes cover approximately 79% of the sample. The source material was PBMCs, sequenced either directly or after in vitro stimulation (not recorded which). These receptor sequences come from a human donor in good health (CMV status not recorded). Some clones in this sample may be carry-over from other donors' samples.

This clonotype has only a few counts. This chain links TRBV19 with TRBJ2-1, with 9 bases fitting TRBD1. CDR1 and CDR2 from the germline V gene are LNHDA and SQIVND (reference sequence). This CDR3 comprises 16 residues. V shed 4 bases, J shed 4 bases, and the junction held 8 bases outside the gene matches. The CDR3 spells CASSRGTGRAYNEQFF. In DNA, the CDR3 is TGTGCCAGTAGTAGGGGGACAGGGAGGGCGTACAATGAGCAGTTCTTC.

This clonotype appeared many times. The V gene is TRBV7-2, the J gene TRBJ1-6; no firm D call. V was cut by 2 bases and J by 5 bases, with 7 bases left in between. The CDR3 runs 14 residues. CDR1 is SGHTA, CDR2 FQGNSA, per germline. The CDR3 region has the DNA TGTGCCAGCAGCTTAAAGAGAGATAATTCACCCCTCCACTTT. This gives the protein CASSLKRDNSPLHF.

This clonotype occurred many times. The chain carries TRBV4-1 and TRBJ2-7; D gene ambiguous. This CDR3 is 15 amino acids long. V was shortened by 0 bases and J by 0 bases, with 9 bases between the two germline ends. Germline CDR1 reads MGHRA; CDR2 reads YSYEKL. CDR3 loop: CASSQDPGSSYEQYF. The CDR3 coding sequence is TGCGCCAGCAGCCAAGATCCAGGCAGCTCCTACGAGCAGTACTTC.

The chain combines TRBV9 with TRBJ2-5; D is perhaps TRBD2 (5 bases). This CDR3 is built from 14 residues. Germline lookup yields CDR1 SGDLS and CDR2 YYNGEE. V was pared by 2 bases and J by 5 bases, with 13 bases between. CDR3 coding DNA: TGTGCCAGCAGCGTGGGAGACGGGTCGGAGACCCAGTACTTC. Encoded protein: CASSVGDGSETQYF. Based on the CDR3 plus reference TRBV9 and TRBJ2-5, the full variable domain is DSGVTQTPKHLITATGQRVTLRCSPRSGDLSVYWYQQSLDQGLQFLIQYYNGEERAKGNILERFSAQQFPDLHSELNLSSLELGDSALYFCASSVGDGSETQYFGPGTRLLVL.

This chain links TRBV2 with TRBJ2-5, with TRBD2 matching 7 bases. Germline V gene lookup returns CDR1 SNHLY and CDR2 FYNNEI. The CDR3 contains 15 residues. V was pared by 4 bases and J by 5 bases, with 10 bases of the junction left unmatched. This chain's CDR3 is CASSGSPSGGETQYF. The CDR3 DNA follows: TGTGCCAGCAGTGGGTCCCCTAGCGGCGGTGAGACCCAGTACTTC.

The chain carries TRBV19 and TRBJ2-4; weak D call: TRBD2 (7 bases). Deletions cut 5 bases from V and 1 base from J, with 15 bases between. Germline lookup yields CDR1 LNHDA and CDR2 SQIVND (reference sequence). The CDR3 extends over 16 amino acids. CDR3 in amino acids: CASSEGGALAKNIQYF. CDR3 nucleotide sequence: TGTGCCAGTAGTGAGGGGGGGGCTTTGGCCAAAAACATTCAGTACTTC.

This clonotype came up a few times. V is TRBV9 and J is TRBJ2-3; 7 nucleotides match TRBD2. CDR1 is SGDLS, CDR2 YYNGEE, per germline. After removal of 2 bases from V and 6 bases from J, the junction contained 0 bases not matched to a gene. The CDR3 totals 12 residues. This chain's CDR3 is CASSVGGDTQYF. The CDR3 bases are TGTGCCAGCAGCGTGGGGGGGGATACGCAGTATTTT.

The chain couples TRBV6-2 or TRBV6-3 to TRBJ2-7; D gene uncertain. Trimming cost V 0 bases and J 6 bases, with 9 bases left between them. The germline gives CDR1 MNHEY, CDR2 SVGEGT. CDR3 length: 13 amino acids. CDR3 in amino acids: CASSYSSPIEQYV. The CDR3 nucleotides are TGTGCCAGCAGTTACTCGTCCCCGATCGAGCAGTACGTC.

This clonotype was seen ten or more times. The J gene is TRBJ2-5, the V gene TRBV11-3; 7 bases agree with TRBD2. Germline values: CDR1 SGHNT, CDR2 YENEEA. Trimming cost V 5 bases and J 5 bases; bases outside gene matches: 11. The CDR3 sequence is 15 residues long. The CDR3 loop is CASSMSAGVWETQYF. CDR3 coding DNA: TGTGCCAGCAGCATGTCGGCGGGAGTATGGGAGACCCAGTACTTC.

The V call is TRBV4-1, the J call TRBJ1-4; 8 bases fit TRBD1. The CDR3 has 14 residues. CDR1 and CDR2 from the germline V gene are MGHRA and YSYEKL. The trim removed 7 bases at V and 8 bases at J, leaving 9 bases unmatched. The CDR3 reads CASTKGQDKEKLFF. For the CDR3, the DNA is TGCGCCAGCACGAAGGGACAGGATAAGGAAAAACTGTTTTTT.

This clonotype was seen more than once but under ten times. CDR3 sequence: CSASRGSSYNEQFF. CDR3 bases: TGCAGTGCTAGCCGGGGGAGCTCCTACAATGAGCAGTTCTTC. The rearrangement links TRBV20-1 to TRBJ2-1; D possibly corresponds to TRBD2 (6 bases). CDR1 and CDR2 (germline): DFQATT, SNEGSKA (reference sequence). The CDR3 consists of 14 residues. V was cut by 3 bases and J by 0 bases, with 9 bases left in between.

This clonotype was found once. This chain joins TRBV7-9 and TRBJ2-1, with D possibly being TRBD2 (6 bases). Per the germline V gene, CDR1 is SEHNR and CDR2 is FQNEAQ (reference sequence). This CDR3 has 15 amino acids. V lost 7 bases and J lost 4, with 17 bases in between. The CDR3 region has the DNA TGTGCCAGCACCCAACGGGGCGGGGTGTACAATGAGCAGTTCTTC. Its translation: CASTQRGGVYNEQFF.

The chain links TRBV28 to TRBJ2-7; tentatively, D is TRBD2 (5 bases). The CDR3 is 14 amino acids. Germline CDR1 MDHEN, CDR2 SYDVKM. Trimming took off 3 bases at V and 0 bases at J, with 9 bases between the two ends. The CDR3 here is CASSFSDRSYEQYF. CDR3 in DNA: TGTGCCAGCAGTTTTAGCGACCGCTCCTACGAGCAGTACTTC.

This clonotype was detected ten times or more. The J gene is TRBJ1-2, the V gene TRBV7-2, with D tentatively TRBD1 (5 bases). The V gene's germline CDR1 is SGHTA and CDR2 FQGNSA. This CDR3 is built from 16 residues. V was pared by 1 base and J by 5 bases, with 17 bases between. The CDR3: CASSLEGGQGHYGYTF. The CDR3 DNA follows: TGTGCCAGCAGCTTAGAAGGAGGGCAGGGCCATTATGGCTACACCTTC.

This clonotype was recorded at least ten times. The chain joins TRBV7-2 to TRBJ2-3, with 11 bases matching TRBD2. The ends lost 4 bases at V and 3 bases at J; junction bases unmatched: 3. CDR1 SGHTA and CDR2 FQGNSA come from the germline V gene. This CDR3 region has 15 residues. The DNA of the CDR3 is TGTGCCAGCAGCTCTAGACTAGCGGGAACAGATACGCAGTATTTT. Protein: CASSSRLAGTDTQYF. Supplemented by reference TRBV7-2 and TRBJ2-3, the full variable domain reads GAGVSQSPSNKVTEKGKDVELRCDPISGHTALYWYRQSLGQGLEFLIYFQGNSAPDKSGLPSDRFSAERTGGSVSTLTIQRTQQEDSAVYLCASSSRLAGTDTQYFGPGTRLTVL.

V and J are TRBV28 and TRBJ2-3; 7 bases fit TRBD1. Germline assignment: CDR1 MDHEN and CDR2 SYDVKM. V lost 6 bases and J lost 4; bases outside the gene matches: 13. CDR3 length: 16 residues. The CDR3 DNA is TGTGCCAGCAGAAAACCGGGACAGAGGGCATCAGATACGCAGTATTTT. This encodes CASRKPGQRASDTQYF.

The V gene is TRBV14, the J gene TRBJ2-5; D ambiguous. This CDR3 contains 12 residues. Germline values: CDR1 SGHDN, CDR2 FVKESK. V was clipped by 6 bases and J by 2 bases, with 7 bases between them. In DNA, the CDR3 is TGTGCCAGCAGGAGGTCTCAAGAGACCCAGTACTTC. Residues: CASRRSQETQYF.

This sequence joins TRBV18 and TRBJ2-1; TRBD2 matches 11 bases. V was clipped by 5 bases and J by 5 bases; unmatched bases: 2. CDR3 length equals 14 residues. Germline-derived CDR1 and CDR2 are KGHSH and LQKENI. CDR3 bases: TGTGCCAGCTCATCGGGACTAGCGGACAATGAGCAGTTCTTC. Its protein product is CASSSGLADNEQFF.

The chain carries TRBV6-6 and TRBJ2-7, with 9 bases identical to TRBD2. CDR1 and CDR2 from the germline V gene are MNHNY and SVGAGI (reference sequence). The CDR3 length is 15 residues. Trimming removed 6 bases from V and 5 bases from J; junction bases left unmatched: 11. CDR3 protein: CASSRTGTSSHEQYF. CDR3 in DNA: TGTGCCAGCAGCCGTACCGGGACTAGCAGCCACGAGCAGTACTTC.

This clonotype has ten or more counts. The chain recombines TRBV7-2 with TRBJ2-5; the D gene is possibly TRBD1 (5 bases). This CDR3 has 14 amino acids. Trimming shortened V by 5 bases and J by 5 bases, and 15 bases separated the two germline ends. Germline CDR1 SGHTA, CDR2 FQGNSA. CDR3 region: CASSQEGARETQYF. CDR3 DNA: TGTGCCAGCAGCCAAGAAGGGGCCCGGGAGACCCAGTACTTC.

This clonotype was observed a handful of times. The chain carries TRBV18 and TRBJ1-1, with D possibly being TRBD1 (5 bases). This CDR3 is built from 14 residues. Deletions cut 3 bases from V and 4 bases from J, with 12 bases between. Looked up from germline, CDR1 is KGHSH and CDR2 is LQKENI. The CDR3 nucleotides are TGTGCCAGCTCACCTTGGTCGCAGGGCACTGAAGCTTTCTTT. It specifies CASSPWSQGTEAFF.

This clonotype was seen only a few times. The rearrangement joins TRBV7-2 to TRBJ2-3; the match to TRBD1 covers 8 bases. The CDR3 has 15 amino acids. J lost 0 bases, V lost 5 bases, and 4 bases had no gene match. Per the germline V gene, CDR1 is SGHTA and CDR2 is FQGNSA. The chain's CDR3 is CASSPGGTSTDTQYF. The DNA for the CDR3 is TGTGCCAGCAGCCCAGGGGGCACTAGCACAGATACGCAGTATTTT. The whole variable domain, filled in from reference TRBV7-2 and TRBJ2-3, reads GAGVSQSPSNKVTEKGKDVELRCDPISGHTALYWYRQSLGQGLEFLIYFQGNSAPDKSGLPSDRFSAERTGGSVSTLTIQRTQQEDSAVYLCASSPGGTSTDTQYFGPGTRLTVL.

The table lists this clonotype with many counts. V gene TRBV7-2 combines with J gene TRBJ2-5; D is perhaps TRBD1 or TRBD2 (5 bases each). The CDR3 spans 15 residues. The V end was cut by 3 bases, the J end by 2 bases, with 13 bases between. From germline, CDR1 is SGHTA and CDR2 FQGNSA. CDR3 DNA: TGTGCCAGCAGCTTTGGGGGATCTTTTCAAGAGACCCAGTACTTC. Protein sequence: CASSFGGSFQETQYF.

This clonotype has only a few counts. V gene TRBV5-1 combines with J gene TRBJ1-1; perhaps TRBD1 as D (6 bases). CDR3 length: 16 amino acids. Trimming cost V 2 bases and J 3 bases, with 17 bases left between them. Germline lookup yields CDR1 SGHRS and CDR2 YFSETQ. CDR3 amino acids: CASSFAGRRGHTEAFF. The DNA of the CDR3 is TGCGCCAGCAGCTTTGCAGGGCGCAGGGGACACACTGAAGCTTTCTTT. Variable domain in full (rest from reference TRBV5-1 and TRBJ1-1): KAGVTQTPRYLIKTRGQQVTLSCSPISGHRSVSWYQQTPGQGLQFLFEYFSETQRNKGNFPGRFSGRQFSNSRSEMNVSTLELGDSALYLCASSFAGRRGHTEAFFGQGTRLTVV.

This clonotype was seen more than once but under ten times. The chain has TRBV19 and TRBJ2-1; D may match TRBD1 or TRBD2 (6 bases each). Germline CDR1 is LNHDA and CDR2 is SQIVND (reference sequence). The CDR3 consists of 14 residues. The V end lost 5 bases, the J end lost 10 bases, and 18 bases lay between the germline ends. The CDR3 nucleotides are TGTGCCAGTAGTTCGTCCTTAGGGGGAGGAGAGCAGTTCTTC. This encodes CASSSSLGGGEQFF.

This clonotype was counted a few times. The rearrangement links TRBV7-2 to TRBJ1-2; TRBD1 matches at 8 bases. The J segment lost 1 base and the V segment lost 6 bases, leaving 7 bases of the junction unmatched. This CDR3 has 15 amino acids. Germline assignment: CDR1 SGHTA and CDR2 FQGNSA. The CDR3 reads CASRLDRVFNYGYTF. The CDR3 nucleotides read TGTGCCAGCAGACTGGACAGGGTTTTTAACTATGGCTACACCTTC.

The chain employs TRBV5-6 and TRBJ2-3; the D is unclear. V shed 3 bases and J shed 6 bases, with 17 bases lying between them. Germline CDR1 reads SGHDT; CDR2 reads YYEEEE. The CDR3 is made up of 15 amino acids. The CDR3 region is CASSSDLAASDTQYF. CDR3 DNA sequence: TGTGCCAGCAGCTCCGATCTCGCGGCCTCCGATACGCAGTATTTT. Variable domain in full (rest from reference TRBV5-6 and TRBJ2-3): DAGVTQSPTHLIKTRGQQVTLRCSPKSGHDTVSWYQQALGQGPQFIFQYYEEEERQRGNFPDRFSGHQFPNYSSELNVNALLLGDSALYLCASSSDLAASDTQYFGPGTRLTVL.